This TCR beta chain derives from a study of blood T cells in healthy people across ages. Trimming took off 3 bases at V and 5 bases at J, with 14 bases between the two ends. CDR3 length equals 15 residues. Germline loops: CDR1 SGHVS, CDR2 FQNEAQ. Each donor gave approximately 9.7 milliliters of peripheral blood. This clonotype has ten or more counts. Sample-barcoded 5' priming and a J-beta primer mix drove a second PCR of about 7 to 11 cycles. Every cDNA was tagged by a template-switch adaptor with 12 random nucleotides. Using its own MiXCR run on the 5' RACE reads, TCRdb lists one record per CDR3 protein. The table includes about 1,500,000 distinct CDR3 sequences, under 30% detected once.

The sequenced sample consisted of blood. The receptor was derived from a woman under 40 in good health. The chain uses TRBV7-8 and TRBJ2-1; D perhaps matches TRBD2 (6 bases). The CDR3 loop reads CASSLGLTQNNEQFF. CDR3 in DNA: TGTGCCAGCAGCTTGGGACTCACCCAGAACAATGAGCAGTTCTTC.